This T cell receptor beta chain originates from a study of glioma-infiltrating T cells. This clonotype was detected many times. CDR3 size: 16 residues. V was pared by 5 bases and J by 4 bases, with 6 bases of the junction left unmatched. CDR1 SGHTA and CDR2 FQGNSA come from the germline V gene. Amplification of TCR alpha and beta CDR3 regions from RNA used iRepertoire nested multiplex PCR. Input was 100-400 ng of tissue mRNA or PBMC total RNA. TCRdb processed the multiplex PCR reads anew with MiXCR; each CDR3 protein has one entry. The data hold fewer than 250,000 distinct CDR3 sequences, with more than 25% observed a single time.

This sequence joins TRBV7-2 and TRBJ2-7; 15 bases match TRBD2. This receptor was identified in a human donor with low-grade glioma or glioblastoma, undergoing nonglioma brain surgery, or in good health (not recorded which). The specimen sequenced was glioma tissue, nonneoplastic brain tissue, or PBMCs (not recorded which). The CDR3 DNA reads as TGTGCCAGCAGCCCCTGGGGACTAGCGGGAGGTTACGAGCAGTACTTC. The encoded protein is CASSPWGLAGGYEQYF.